This T cell receptor (beta chain) comes out of a study of response to subunit inactivated influenza vaccine. Study-level results: Few new T cells, the authors suggested, are recruited by each seasonal influenza vaccination.

The germline CDR1 and CDR2 sequences are DFQATT and SNEGSKA (reference sequence). V lost 1 base and J 3 bases, leaving 10 bases between the germline ends. CDR3 length: 13 residues. MiXCR, applied by TCRdb to the RT-PCR reads, yields one record per CDR3 protein. The data contain approximately 290,000 distinct CDR3 sequences, 22% of them singletons. Comment on this clonotype: Its antigen remains unidentified.

The TCR originated in a man between 45 and 75 years old who received an inactivated influenza vaccine. This chain uses TRBV20-1 with TRBJ2-7, with D possibly matching TRBD1 (5 bases). Sequenced here: PBMCs from blood, sampled 21 months after vaccination. CDR3: CSARGQGSYEQYF. The CDR3 bases are TGCAGTGCTAGAGGGCAGGGTAGCTACGAGCAGTACTTC.